The 13 T cell receptor beta chains given below trace back to one sample, sequenced in a study of vaccination effects on CD4 cells after COVID-19. Under the ViraFEST assay, PBMC were stimulated with viral peptide pools so that antigen-specific CD4+ T cells expanded. Sequencing was performed afterwards. The culture ran for roughly 10 days before CD4+ T cells were isolated. Two-dose BNT162b2 or mRNA-1273 vaccination was given to participants. Their antigens are not known. Here immunoSEQ multiplex PCR was the method, and the copy in TCRdb shows in-frame clones only, minus some. This sample has about 72,000 clones; about 80% occur once, and the top ten carry approximately 1.3%. The specimen comprised CD4+ T cells from PBMCs cultured with HCoV-229E spike peptides, sampled after COVID-19 vaccination. These receptors all come from a human donor who received a COVID-19 vaccine.

The chain has TRBV7-8 and TRBJ2-1; tentative D call: TRBD2 (5 bases). CDR1 and CDR2 (germline): SGHVS, FQNEAQ. The length of the CDR3 is 14 residues. Trimming shortened V by 3 bases and J by 5 bases, and 11 bases separated the two germline ends. As DNA, the CDR3 is TGTGCCAGCAGCTTCCGGACTGGAAACAATGAGCAGTTCTTC. This translates into CASSFRTGNNEQFF. Full variable domain (missing parts from reference TRBV7-8 and TRBJ2-1): GAGVSQSPRYKVAKRGQDVALRCDPISGHVSLFWYQQALGQGPEFLTYFQNEAQLDKSGLPSDRFFAERPEGSVSTLKIQRTQQEDSAVYLCASSFRTGNNEQFFGPGTRLTVL.

CDR3 bases: TGTGCCAGCAGCTTAGCCGCAGATACGCAGTATTTT. As protein: CASSLAADTQYF. V usage is TRBV7-9 and J usage is TRBJ2-3, with D unclear. In germline, CDR1 is SEHNR, CDR2 FQNEAQ (reference sequence). CDR3 length: 12 residues. V lost 0 bases and J lost 4, with 2 bases in between.

The chain links TRBV18 to TRBJ2-1; 8 nucleotides line up with TRBD2. Unmatched junction bases numbered 8, after V lost 6 bases and J lost 7 bases. CDR3 length: 14 amino acids. Germline values: CDR1 KGHSH, CDR2 LQKENI. The CDR3 nucleotides are TGTGCCAGCTCCGGACTAGCTGATATAAATGAGCAGTTCTTC. It specifies CASSGLADINEQFF.

The rearrangement joins TRBV6-5 to TRBJ1-2, with D maybe TRBD1 (5 bases). The germline V gene encodes CDR1 MNHEY and CDR2 SVGAGI. V dropped 6 bases and J dropped 7 bases, with 15 bases sitting between them. The CDR3 extends over 13 amino acids. The CDR3 is CASSAGNGRGYTF. DNA of the CDR3: TGTGCCAGCAGCGCAGGGAATGGACGTGGCTACACCTTC.

There are a few counts of this clone. The genes are TRBV12-5 and TRBJ1-4; D ambiguous. Trimming left V 0 bases short and J 1 base short, with 9 bases between. Germline-derived CDR1 and CDR2 are LGHNT and FRNRAP. CDR3 size: 16 residues. CDR3 region: CASGLVIWGTNEKLFF. CDR3 DNA sequence: TGTGCTAGTGGTTTGGTAATCTGGGGAACTAATGAAAAACTGTTTTTT.

This chain links TRBV24-1 with TRBJ2-5; 8 bases are shared with TRBD1. The CDR3 totals 15 residues. Germline V gene lookup returns CDR1 KGHDR and CDR2 SFDVKD. J was trimmed by 2 bases and V by 1 base; bases with no gene match: 2. CDR3: CATSDFGQGQETQYF. CDR3 sequence (DNA): TGTGCCACCAGTGATTTCGGACAGGGACAAGAGACCCAGTACTTC.

The V and J genes are TRBV28 and TRBJ2-5; 10 bases agree with TRBD2. Losses at the gene ends were 5 bases for V and 2 bases for J; bases not matched to a gene: 5. Germline V gives CDR1 MDHEN, CDR2 SYDVKM. The CDR3 loop spans 15 amino acids. DNA for the CDR3: TGTGCCAGCAGTCGTAGCGGGGGGCTTCAAGAGACCCAGTACTTC. Its translation: CASSRSGGLQETQYF.

J is TRBJ2-5 and V is TRBV4-1; D unresolved. The CDR3 length is 13 residues. The V and J ends lost 0 bases and 7 bases respectively, with 9 bases between them. In germline, CDR1 is MGHRA, CDR2 YSYEKL. CDR3 coding DNA: TGCGCCAGCAGCCAAGAACGGAGTGGGACCCAGTACTTC. This gives the protein CASSQERSGTQYF.

This sequence joins TRBV28 and TRBJ1-5; no clear D. Trimming removed 3 bases at V and 5 bases at J, with 2 bases between. Germline V CDR1 and CDR2: MDHEN, SYDVKM. This CDR3 comprises 11 residues. CDR3 protein: CASSLYQPQHF. The CDR3 DNA follows: TGTGCCAGCAGTTTGTATCAGCCCCAGCATTTT.

As regards this clone: A read error may produce the germline difference seen at one junction end. The chain is built from TRBV28 and TRBJ2-2; D may be TRBD2 (5 bases). In germline, CDR1 is MDHEN, CDR2 SYDVKM. This CDR3 is 15 amino acids long. CDR3 sequence reads: CASRRGPSNTRELFF. CDR3 nucleotides: TGTGCCAGCAGAAGAGGGCCGTCGAACACCAGGGAGCTGTTTTTT.

This rearrangement joins TRBV10-3 to TRBJ2-3; 11 bases are shared with TRBD1. From germline, CDR1 is ENHRY and CDR2 SYGVKD. The CDR3 sequence is 13 residues long. The junction had 5 bases not matched to a gene; V was cut back by 10 bases and J by 5 bases. The CDR3 coding sequence is TGTGCCAACGGACAGGGGGCCAAAGATACGCAGTATTTT. Its translation: CANGQGAKDTQYF.

This chain uses TRBV7-2 with TRBJ1-1; no reliable D call. CDR3 length: 13 amino acids. Germline V gives CDR1 SGHTA, CDR2 FQGNSA. V gave up 5 bases and J gave up 7 bases, with 14 bases separating them. CDR3 nucleotides: TGTGCCAGCAGCGGATCCTCCTCATATGAAGCTTTCTTT. It specifies CASSGSSSYEAFF.

This clone has a handful of counts. The gene calls are TRBV30 and TRBJ1-5; D not certain. The V end was cut by 2 bases, the J end by 8 bases, with 13 bases between. The CDR3 is made up of 13 amino acids. Germline V lookup: CDR1 GTSNPN, CDR2 SVGIG (reference sequence). CDR3 region: CAWSPRGREPQHF. CDR3 bases: TGTGCCTGGAGTCCGCGGGGAAGGGAGCCCCAGCATTTT.